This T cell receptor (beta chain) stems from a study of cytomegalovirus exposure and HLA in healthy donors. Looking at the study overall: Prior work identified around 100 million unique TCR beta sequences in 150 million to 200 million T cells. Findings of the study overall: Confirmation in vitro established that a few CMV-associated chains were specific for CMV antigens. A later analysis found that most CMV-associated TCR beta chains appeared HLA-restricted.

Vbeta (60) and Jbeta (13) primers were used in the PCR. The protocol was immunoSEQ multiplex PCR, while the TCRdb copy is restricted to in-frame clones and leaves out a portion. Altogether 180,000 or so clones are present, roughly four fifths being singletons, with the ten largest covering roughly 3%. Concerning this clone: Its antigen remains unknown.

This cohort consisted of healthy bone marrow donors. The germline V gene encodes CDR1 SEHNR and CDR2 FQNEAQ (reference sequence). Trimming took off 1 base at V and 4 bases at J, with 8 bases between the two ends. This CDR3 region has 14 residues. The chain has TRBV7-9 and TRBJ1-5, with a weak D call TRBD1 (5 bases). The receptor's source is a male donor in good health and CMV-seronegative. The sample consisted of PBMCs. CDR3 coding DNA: TGTGCCAGCAGCTTAGTATCAGGGAATCAGCCCCAGCATTTT. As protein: CASSLVSGNQPQHF.